Following are 13 T cell receptor beta chains from one sample sequenced in a study of T cell changes during pregnancy in multiple sclerosis. The assay was immunoSEQ multiplex PCR, and TCRdb's table has in-frame clones only and misses some. The sample consists of roughly 49,000 clones, 95% of them appearing once. Here the sequenced sample was CD8+ T cells from peripheral blood mononuclear cells, taken in the first trimester of pregnancy. The receptors were sampled from a female donor with multiple sclerosis, enrolled in a pregnancy study.

This clone showed up just once. The genes are TRBV29-1 and TRBJ2-1; 13 nucleotides align to TRBD2. After removal of 4 bases from V and 9 bases from J, the junction contained 9 bases not matched to a gene. The CDR3 is 15 amino acids. The germline CDR1 and CDR2 sequences are SQVTM and ANQGSEA. The CDR3 region is CSVVTRTSGSGEQFF. CDR3 in DNA: TGCAGCGTTGTAACCCGGACTAGCGGGAGTGGTGAGCAGTTCTTC.

This chain joins TRBV28 and TRBJ1-1; a weak D match, TRBD1 (5 bases). CDR1 is MDHEN, CDR2 SYDVKM, per germline. Trimming stripped 3 bases from V and 5 bases from J, with 13 bases between. The CDR3 is 14 amino acids. CDR3 residues: CASSLQRGGTEAFF. The CDR3 DNA reads TGTGCCAGCAGTTTGCAGAGGGGAGGGACTGAAGCTTTCTTT. The full variable domain, with the rest looked up from reference TRBV28 and TRBJ1-1, is DVKVTQSSRYLVKRTGEKVFLECVQDMDHENMFWYRQDPGLGLRLIYFSYDVKMKEKGDIPEGYSVSREKKERFSLILESASTNQTSMYLCASSLQRGGTEAFFGQGTRLTVV.

This chain joins TRBV19 and TRBJ2-5; 9 positions agree with TRBD2. The CDR3 sequence is 17 residues long. V lost 0 bases and J lost 4; bases outside the gene matches: 9. CDR1 and CDR2 (germline): LNHDA, SQIVND (reference sequence). The chain's CDR3 is CASSIEASGIPGETQYF. The CDR3 nucleotides read TGTGCCAGTAGTATAGAGGCTAGCGGGATTCCCGGAGAGACCCAGTACTTC.

The gene calls are TRBV27 and TRBJ2-7; 9 bases map to TRBD2. This CDR3 is 13 amino acids long. V lost 10 bases, J lost 5 bases, and 9 bases stayed unmatched. The germline CDR1 and CDR2 sequences are MNHEY and SMNVEV (reference sequence). DNA for the CDR3: TGTGCCATCGCCGGGACTAGCAACCACGAGCAGTACTTC. Translation: CAIAGTSNHEQYF.

V gene TRBV6-5 combines with J gene TRBJ1-1; tentative D call: TRBD1 (6 bases). CDR3 length equals 12 residues. The V gene lost 3 bases and the J gene lost 11 bases, with 13 bases spanning the gap. From germline, CDR1 is MNHEY and CDR2 SVGAGI. The CDR3 DNA sequence: TGTGCCAGCAGTTATGGTGGGACACAGGCTTTCTTT. This sequence encodes CASSYGGTQAFF.

The chain has TRBV6-4 and TRBJ2-3; TRBD2 agrees at 9 bases. From germline, CDR1 is MRHNA and CDR2 SNTAGT. This CDR3 has 14 residues. Trimming removed 5 bases from V and 3 bases from J; junction bases left unmatched: 3. The CDR3 reads CASSRLAETDTQYF. The CDR3 region has the DNA TGTGCCAGCAGTAGACTAGCGGAAACAGATACGCAGTATTTT.

V gene TRBV13 combines with J gene TRBJ1-1; 8 positions agree with TRBD1. J was trimmed by 5 bases and V by 6 bases; bases with no gene match: 11. Germline assignment: CDR1 PRHDT and CDR2 FYEKMQ (reference sequence). The CDR3 extends over 15 amino acids. The CDR3, as DNA: TGTGCCAGCAGTCCCCGGACAGGGCCGAGGACTGAAGCTTTCTTT. Its protein product is CASSPRTGPRTEAFF.

This rearrangement joins TRBV10-3 to TRBJ1-1, with 7 bases aligning to TRBD1. The germline V gene has CDR1 ENHRY and CDR2 SYGVKD. CDR3 size: 12 residues. Germline trimming cut 3 bases from V and 7 bases from J; bases unmatched to any gene: 2. The CDR3 DNA reads TGTGCCATCAGTGACGGGGACAGTGAAGCTTTCTTT. Amino acids: CAISDGDSEAFF.

The chain is built from TRBV13 and TRBJ2-7, with D perhaps matching TRBD1 (6 bases). Per germline, CDR1 PRHDT and CDR2 FYEKMQ (reference sequence). This CDR3 spans 15 amino acids. Trimming took 0 bases from V and 6 from J, leaving 15 bases between them. The CDR3 region is CASSLGRVRGSEQYF. CDR3 nucleotide sequence: TGTGCCAGCAGCTTAGGGCGGGTTAGGGGGAGCGAGCAGTACTTC.

The rearrangement joins TRBV19 to TRBJ1-1; possibly TRBD1 for D (5 bases). CDR3 length: 14 amino acids. CDR1 and CDR2 from the germline V gene are LNHDA and SQIVND (reference sequence). The V end was cut by 3 bases, the J end by 6 bases, with 14 bases between. CDR3 in amino acids: CASSIDGRVAEAFF. The CDR3 region has the DNA TGTGCCAGTAGTATTGATGGCAGGGTGGCTGAAGCTTTCTTT.

V usage is TRBV9 and J usage is TRBJ2-3; a possible D gene is TRBD2 (6 bases). The CDR3 is 14 residues long. CDR1 and CDR2 from the germline V gene are SGDLS and YYNGEE. Trimming stripped 3 bases from V and 2 bases from J, with 10 bases between. CDR3 nucleotide sequence: TGTGCCAGCAGCGCGGGGGACCTCACAGATACGCAGTATTTT. Translation gives CASSAGDLTDTQYF.

This chain connects TRBV4-3 to TRBJ1-5; D may be TRBD1 (6 bases). V lost 1 base to trimming and J lost 9 bases, with 10 bases between them. CDR3 length equals 13 residues. Germline V lookup: CDR1 LGHNA, CDR2 YSLEER. This CDR3 reads CASSQAQGRPQHF. The DNA of the CDR3 is TGCGCCAGCAGCCAAGCGCAGGGGCGGCCCCAGCATTTT.

This clone appeared a single time. This rearrangement joins TRBV4-1 to TRBJ1-5, with a tentative D call TRBD1 (6 bases). The germline V and J ends were trimmed by 5 bases and 5 bases, with 16 bases remaining between them. From germline, CDR1 is MGHRA and CDR2 YSYEKL. The CDR3 is made up of 15 amino acids. DNA for the CDR3: TGCGCCAGCAGCAACCCTACAGGGTGGGATCAGCCCCAGCATTTT. Residues: CASSNPTGWDQPQHF.